This TCR beta chain was sequenced in a study of siplizumab effects on memory and regulatory T cells (dated by TCRdb to 2018 to 2020). About the study as a whole: The study examined how the anti-CD2 antibody siplizumab affects alloreactive T-cell subsets in allogeneic mixed lymphocyte reactions built from human PBMCs.

The CDR3 measures 17 amino acids from cysteine to phenylalanine. The CDR3 DNA has 51 bases and is translated from base 1. Trimming leaves V shorter by 2 bases and J shorter by 5 bases, with the junction holding 10 bases beyond the gene matches. The germline V gene (reference sequence) yields SGHNT for CDR1 and YYREEE for CDR2. On the study overall, not on this receptor specifically: Compared with memory T cells, unstimulated naive T cells appeared more diverse, and naive cells seemed to make a substantial contribution to the alloresponse. The cumulative frequency of alloreactive sequences traceable to unstimulated CD4+ memory T cells was significantly reduced by siplizumab. Sequences below about 10^-5 frequency were poorly captured, so only a minor fraction of alloreactive clones could be mapped to unstimulated subsets. Of the alloreactive CD4+ clones that could be mapped, the Treg-derived share averaged roughly 69% with siplizumab compared with around 27% in control reactions. About 75-96% of proliferating CD4+ or CD8+ clones could not be given a naive or memory phenotype. No functional confirmation was obtained for the suppressive function of proliferating Tregs from siplizumab cultures.

The method behind the library was the immunoSEQ multiplex PCR assay. Roughly 10^5 TCR templates per sample were assayed on the deep sequencing platform. Genomic DNA extracted from sorted T cells was used for TCRbeta CDR3 sequencing. In the paper's pipeline: The R programming language was used for clonal analysis of the TCRbeta CDR3 data. Alloreactive CD4+ and CD8+ clones were identified by comparing unstimulated samples to CFSE-low samples taken after the reaction. Regulatory or non-regulatory origin of alloreactive CD4+ clones was assigned by matching sequences to the sorted unstimulated Treg and non-Treg repertoires. TCRdb holds this immuneACCESS table with in-frame rearrangements only. Some clones are missing; in checked studies, unresolved V genes explain under half, and the rest has no known cause. V, J and clone size derive from that table, while D and trimming were established from the DNA sequence. The sample contains around 100,000 clones, approximately 94% of them found a single time. The top ten clones comprise over 1% of the sample.

Sorted unstimulated T cells, along with proliferating T cells recovered from mixed lymphocyte reactions, underwent TCRbeta CDR3 sequencing. Fresh whole blood from approximately 10 HLA-typed healthy donors was used to isolate PBMCs. To map where alloreactive clones came from, CD4+ non-regulatory T cells in the unstimulated state were FACS-sorted. A word on this clone: It has no known antigen specificity. The input lacks base qualities; no much larger clone sits a single base away.

Here the chain combines TRBV5-4 and TRBJ2-3, with TRBD2 identical over 11 junction bases. Sequences were obtained from non-Treg CD4+ T cells sorted from blood. The cell subset or site label, read with the paper, signifies: FACS-sorted unstimulated CD4+ non-regulatory T cells. This clonotype was sampled from a human donor in good health. The encoded CDR3 is CASSLLAGEGAGDTQYF. The DNA reads TGTGCCAGCAGCTTACTAGCGGGAGAAGGTGCGGGAGATACGCAGTATTTT.